The 24 T cell receptor beta chains in this list originate from one sample, sequenced in a study of T cell changes during pregnancy in multiple sclerosis. Assay used: immunoSEQ multiplex PCR; TCRdb lists only in-frame clones, some missing. The sample has some 40,000 clones; approximately 92% are singletons. The sequenced sample consisted of peripheral blood. The source of these receptors is a female donor with multiple sclerosis, enrolled in a pregnancy study.

This chain links TRBV30 with TRBJ2-4; 8 nucleotides line up with TRBD2. V lost 5 bases to trimming and J lost 2 bases; unmatched junction nucleotides: 14. The length of the CDR3 is 17 residues. The germline CDR1 and CDR2 sequences are GTSNPN and SVGIG (reference sequence). For the CDR3, the DNA is TGTGCCTGGTTAGCGGGACCGGGTGAGGGGACCAAAAACATTCAGTACTTC. Residues: CAWLAGPGEGTKNIQYF. Using reference TRBV30 and TRBJ2-4 for the parts outside the CDR3, the full variable domain is SQTIHQWPATLVQPVGSPLSLECTVEGTSNPNLYWYRQAAGRGLQLLFYSVGIGQISSEVPQNLSASRPQDRQFILSSKKLLLSDSGFYLCAWLAGPGEGTKNIQYFGAGTRLSVL.

The chain couples TRBV12-5 to TRBJ2-1, with D perhaps given as TRBD1 or TRBD2 (5 bases each). The CDR3 is made up of 14 amino acids. CDR1 and CDR2 from the germline V gene are LGHNT and FRNRAP. Trimming shortened V by 4 bases and J by 5 bases, and 12 bases separated the two germline ends. The CDR3 region is CASGSGDPNNEQFF. The CDR3 DNA sequence: TGTGCTAGTGGTTCCGGGGACCCTAACAATGAGCAGTTCTTC. Full variable domain (outside the CDR3, taken from reference TRBV12-5 and TRBJ2-1): DARVTQTPRHKVTEMGQEVTMRCQPILGHNTVFWYRQTMMQGLELLAYFRNRAPLDDSGMPKDRFSAEMPDATLATLKIQPSEPRDSAVYFCASGSGDPNNEQFFGPGTRLTVL.

The chain has TRBV6-1 and TRBJ1-2; 7 positions match TRBD1. This CDR3 has 13 amino acids. The V gene's germline CDR1 is MNHNS and CDR2 SASEGT. V was pared by 7 bases and J by 6 bases, with 8 bases of the junction left unmatched. The CDR3 protein is CASNYDREDGYTF. In nucleotides, the CDR3 is TGTGCCAGCAATTACGACAGGGAAGATGGCTACACCTTC.

V gene TRBV28 combines with J gene TRBJ2-7, with 7 bases aligning to TRBD1. Germline-derived CDR1 and CDR2 are MDHEN and SYDVKM. The CDR3 is 15 amino acids. The V segment lost 7 bases and the J segment 2 bases; nucleotides outside the gene matches: 11. The chain's CDR3 is CASNSIGTATYEQYF. CDR3 nucleotides: TGTGCCAGCAACTCTATCGGGACAGCCACCTACGAGCAGTACTTC.

This chain connects TRBV30 to TRBJ1-2; D not resolved. Germline V lookup: CDR1 GTSNPN, CDR2 SVGIG (reference sequence). The V gene lost 7 bases and the J gene lost 5 bases, with 14 bases spanning the gap. The CDR3 runs to 12 residues. The CDR3 nucleotides are TGTGCCTCTACTGCGGCGGGTTATGGCTACACCTTC. Its translation: CASTAAGYGYTF.

The genes are TRBV27 and TRBJ1-5, with 7 bases aligning to TRBD1. The CDR3 covers 13 residues. Germline V gives CDR1 MNHEY, CDR2 SMNVEV (reference sequence). V was pared by 6 bases and J by 6 bases, with 5 bases of the junction left unmatched. CDR3 loop: CASSRDRAQPQHF. In DNA form, the CDR3 reads TGTGCCAGCAGCCGAGACAGGGCTCAGCCCCAGCATTTT.

The rearrangement uses TRBV2 and TRBJ2-7; TRBD1 aligns across 10 bases. V was clipped by 3 bases and J by 4 bases; unmatched bases: 6. Germline V CDR1 and CDR2: SNHLY, FYNNEI. The CDR3 has 15 residues. The CDR3 DNA sequence: TGTGCCAGCAGTGAGGGACAGGGGAGTATATACGAGCAGTACTTC. This sequence encodes CASSEGQGSIYEQYF.

This chain links TRBV9 with TRBJ1-2, with 9 bases aligning to TRBD1. V lost 3 bases and J lost 4; bases outside the gene matches: 19. Germline CDR1 and CDR2: SGDLS and YYNGEE. CDR3 length: 19 amino acids. DNA for the CDR3: TGTGCCAGCAGCGCAGACGCCGAGGACAGGGGCCTTCTATCCTATGGCTACACCTTC. Amino acids: CASSADAEDRGLLSYGYTF.

V usage is TRBV10-3 and J usage is TRBJ2-7; D gene ambiguous. The CDR3 extends over 14 amino acids. The V gene lost 5 bases and the J gene lost 3 bases, with 14 bases spanning the gap. Germline V gene lookup returns CDR1 ENHRY and CDR2 SYGVKD. CDR3 DNA: TGTGCCATCAGTCAGACGGGCCTCTACTACGAGCAGTACTTC. Translated: CAISQTGLYYEQYF.

The chain carries TRBV25-1 and TRBJ2-2, with TRBD1 matching over 8 bases. Losses at the gene ends were 5 bases for V and 5 bases for J; bases not matched to a gene: 4. The CDR3 loop spans 14 amino acids. Germline V lookup: CDR1 MGHDK, CDR2 SYGVNS. CDR3 amino acids: CASSFTGGTGELFF. The DNA of the CDR3 is TGTGCCAGCAGTTTTACAGGGGGGACCGGGGAGCTGTTTTTT.

The table lists this clone with a few counts. The J gene is TRBJ2-2, the V gene TRBV28; TRBD1 might be the D (6 bases). V gave up 6 bases and J gave up 8 bases, with 13 bases separating them. The CDR3 is made up of 13 amino acids. CDR1 is MDHEN and CDR2 is SYDVKM in the germline V gene. As DNA, the CDR3 is TGTGCCAGCAGGAAACAGGGTACTGGGGAGCTGTTTTTT. Protein sequence: CASRKQGTGELFF.

This sequence joins TRBV4-1 and TRBJ1-4; weak D call: TRBD1 (5 bases). CDR1 and CDR2 from the germline V gene are MGHRA and YSYEKL. Trimming took off 5 bases at V and 0 bases at J, with 16 bases between the two ends. The CDR3 contains 17 residues. For the CDR3, the DNA is TGCGCCAGCAGCGCCTCCGGCGGGACTGCAACTAATGAAAAACTGTTTTTT. Translated, it gives CASSASGGTATNEKLFF.

The chain couples TRBV5-1 to TRBJ2-4, with TRBD1 matching over 8 bases. With 5 bases clipped from V and 3 bases from J, the junction kept 7 bases outside the gene matches. In germline, CDR1 is SGHRS, CDR2 YFSETQ. The CDR3 runs to 15 residues. The DNA for the CDR3 is TGCGCCAGCAGAACGACAGGGGTAGGCAAAAACATTCAGTACTTC. It yields the protein CASRTTGVGKNIQYF.

The chain couples TRBV14 to TRBJ2-5; possible D gene TRBD2, 6 bases. CDR3 length equals 15 residues. V was clipped by 4 bases and J by 4 bases, with 16 bases between them. Per germline, CDR1 SGHDN and CDR2 FVKESK. CDR3 in amino acids: CASSPFGAEGETQYF. CDR3 nucleotide sequence: TGTGCCAGCAGCCCCTTCGGGGCGGAGGGAGAGACCCAGTACTTC.

The CDR3 DNA reads TGCGCCAGCAGCTGGGCCGCGGCTAGCGATAGCTCCTACGAGCAGTACTTC. Protein product: CASSWAAASDSSYEQYF. The chain links TRBV5-1 to TRBJ2-7; tentatively, D is TRBD2 (6 bases). There are 17 residues in the CDR3. In germline, CDR1 is SGHRS, CDR2 YFSETQ. Trimming removed 3 bases from V and 0 bases from J, with 19 bases in between.

The CDR3 is CASSLRQVEAFF. In DNA form, the CDR3 reads TGTGCCAGCAGCTTAAGACAGGTTGAAGCTTTCTTT. V is TRBV7-2 and J is TRBJ1-1, with TRBD1 as a possible D gene (6 bases). There are 12 residues in the CDR3. Germline lookup yields CDR1 SGHTA and CDR2 FQGNSA. V was cut by 2 bases and J by 7 bases, with 8 bases left in between.

This chain connects TRBV14 to TRBJ2-3; a weak D match, TRBD2 (5 bases). Germline V lookup: CDR1 SGHDN, CDR2 FVKESK. V lost 0 bases and J lost 2, with 9 bases in between. This CDR3 has 15 residues. The CDR3 DNA is TGTGCCAGCAGCCAAGATCGGGGTTTCACAGATACGCAGTATTTT. This translates into CASSQDRGFTDTQYF.

This sequence joins TRBV19 and TRBJ2-5; the D is unclear. This CDR3 comprises 16 residues. V was cut by 3 bases and J by 1 base, with 15 bases left in between. Germline values: CDR1 LNHDA, CDR2 SQIVND (reference sequence). CDR3 nucleotide sequence: TGTGCCAGTAGTATTTTCCCGACCGAAACCCAAGAGACCCAGTACTTC. Translated: CASSIFPTETQETQYF.

A few counts support this clone. The CDR3 nucleotides are TGTGCCAGCAGCGTGGGAGCGGGAAGCTCCTACGAGCAGTACTTC. Protein sequence: CASSVGAGSSYEQYF. J is TRBJ2-7 and V is TRBV9; 7 nucleotides match TRBD2. V trimming: 2 bases; J trimming: 0 bases; junction bases outside the gene matches: 5. Germline-derived CDR1 and CDR2 are SGDLS and YYNGEE. The CDR3 runs 15 residues. The entire variable domain, with the rest obtained from reference TRBV9 and TRBJ2-7, is as follows: DSGVTQTPKHLITATGQRVTLRCSPRSGDLSVYWYQQSLDQGLQFLIQYYNGEERAKGNILERFSAQQFPDLHSELNLSSLELGDSALYFCASSVGAGSSYEQYFGPGTRLTVT.

The chain couples TRBV28 to TRBJ2-7, with 15 bases fitting TRBD2. Trimming removed 6 bases from V and 3 bases from J; junction bases left unmatched: 6. The CDR3 is 16 amino acids. Germline V gene sequence: CDR1 MDHEN, CDR2 SYDVKM. The CDR3 sequence: CASRGGLAGGGYEQYF. The CDR3 DNA reads TGTGCCAGCAGGGGGGGACTAGCGGGAGGAGGCTACGAGCAGTACTTC.

This clone was counted once. The chain has TRBV5-6 and TRBJ1-1, with TRBD1 as a possible D gene (6 bases). The V end lost 1 base, the J end lost 8 bases, and 9 bases lay between the germline ends. Germline CDR1 reads SGHDT; CDR2 reads YYEEEE. The CDR3 runs to 12 residues. CDR3: CASSLYQGEAFF. The CDR3 nucleotides are TGTGCCAGCAGCTTGTACCAGGGGGAAGCTTTCTTT. Combining the CDR3 with reference TRBV5-6 and TRBJ1-1 gives the whole variable domain DAGVTQSPTHLIKTRGQQVTLRCSPKSGHDTVSWYQQALGQGPQFIFQYYEEEERQRGNFPDRFSGHQFPNYSSELNVNALLLGDSALYLCASSLYQGEAFFGQGTRLTVV.

The chain has TRBV29-1 and TRBJ1-4, with D perhaps matching TRBD1 (6 bases). The CDR3 runs to 14 residues. CDR1 and CDR2 from the germline V gene are SQVTM and ANQGSEA. V lost 3 bases and J lost 4, with 12 bases in between. CDR3 nucleotide sequence: TGCAGCGTTGATGCGTCAGGGGTTAATGAAAAACTGTTTTTT. This encodes CSVDASGVNEKLFF. Full variable domain (outside the CDR3, taken from reference TRBV29-1 and TRBJ1-4): SAVISQKPSRDICQRGTSLTIQCQVDSQVTMMFWYRQQPGQSLTLIATANQGSEATYESGFVIDKFPISRPNLTFSTLTVSNMSPEDSSIYLCSVDASGVNEKLFFGSGTQLSVL.

In DNA form, the CDR3 reads TGTGCCAGCAGCCCGAGGACGAGGAACACCGGGGAGCTGTTTTTT. It is translated as CASSPRTRNTGELFF. The V call is TRBV7-2, the J call TRBJ2-2; D gene ambiguous. The germline V gene encodes CDR1 SGHTA and CDR2 FQGNSA. The CDR3 has 15 residues. V lost 5 bases and J lost 1, with 11 bases in between. Using reference TRBV7-2 and TRBJ2-2 for the parts outside the CDR3, the full variable domain is GAGVSQSPSNKVTEKGKDVELRCDPISGHTALYWYRQSLGQGLEFLIYFQGNSAPDKSGLPSDRFSAERTGGSVSTLTIQRTQQEDSAVYLCASSPRTRNTGELFFGEGSRLTVL.

The chain has TRBV25-1 and TRBJ1-1; D is possibly TRBD1 (5 bases). The CDR3 is 14 residues long. CDR1 is MGHDK, CDR2 SYGVNS, per germline. The V and J ends lost 3 bases and 7 bases respectively, with 15 bases between them. Here the CDR3 reads CASSDMGTGREAFF. The DNA of the CDR3 is TGTGCCAGCAGTGACATGGGGACTGGACGTGAAGCTTTCTTT.